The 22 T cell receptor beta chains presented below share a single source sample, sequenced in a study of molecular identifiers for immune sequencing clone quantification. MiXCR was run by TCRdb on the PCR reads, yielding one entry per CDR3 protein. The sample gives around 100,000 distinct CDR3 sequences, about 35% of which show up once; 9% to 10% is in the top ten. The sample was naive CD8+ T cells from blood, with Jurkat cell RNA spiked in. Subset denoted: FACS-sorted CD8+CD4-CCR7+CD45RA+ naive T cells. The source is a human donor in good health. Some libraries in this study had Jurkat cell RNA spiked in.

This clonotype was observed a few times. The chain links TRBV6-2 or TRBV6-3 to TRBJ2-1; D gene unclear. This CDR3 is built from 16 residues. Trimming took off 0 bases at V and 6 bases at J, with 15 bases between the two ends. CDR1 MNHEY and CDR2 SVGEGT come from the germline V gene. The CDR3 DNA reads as TGTGCCAGCAGTTACTCGATATATCGGGCGACCAATGAGCAGTTCTTC. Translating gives CASSYSIYRATNEQFF.

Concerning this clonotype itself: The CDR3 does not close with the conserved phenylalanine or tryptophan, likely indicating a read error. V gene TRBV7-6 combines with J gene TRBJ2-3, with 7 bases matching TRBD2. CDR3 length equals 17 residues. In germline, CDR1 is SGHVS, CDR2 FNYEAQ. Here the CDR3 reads CASSSRSPSGVTDAQYL. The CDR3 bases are TGTGCCAGCAGTTCCCGGTCCCCTAGCGGAGTAACAGATGCGCAGTATCTT.

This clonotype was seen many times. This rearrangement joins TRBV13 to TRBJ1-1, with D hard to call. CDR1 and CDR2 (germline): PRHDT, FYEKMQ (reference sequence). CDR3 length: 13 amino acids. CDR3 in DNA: TGTGCAACTGAGGCTGGGATGAACACTGAAGCTTTCTTT. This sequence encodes CATEAGMNTEAFF.

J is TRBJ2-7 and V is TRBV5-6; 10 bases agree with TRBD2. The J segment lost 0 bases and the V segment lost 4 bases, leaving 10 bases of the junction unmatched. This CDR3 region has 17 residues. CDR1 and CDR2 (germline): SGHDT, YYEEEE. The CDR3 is CASSGGLAAFLSYEQYF. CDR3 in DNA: TGTGCCAGCAGCGGTGGACTAGCGGCCTTCCTCTCCTACGAGCAGTACTTC.

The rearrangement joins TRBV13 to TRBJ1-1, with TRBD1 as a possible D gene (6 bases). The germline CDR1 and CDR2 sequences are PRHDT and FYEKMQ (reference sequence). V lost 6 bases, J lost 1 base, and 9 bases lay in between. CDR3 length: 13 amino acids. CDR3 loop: CASRPQGNTEAFF. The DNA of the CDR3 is TGTGCCAGCAGGCCACAGGGGAACACTGAAGCTTTCTTT. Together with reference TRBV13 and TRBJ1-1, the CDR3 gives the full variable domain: AAGVIQSPRHLIKEKRETATLKCYPIPRHDTVYWYQQGPGQDPQFLISFYEKMQSDKGSIPDRFSAQQFSDYHSELNMSSLELGDSALYFCASRPQGNTEAFFGQGTRLTVV.

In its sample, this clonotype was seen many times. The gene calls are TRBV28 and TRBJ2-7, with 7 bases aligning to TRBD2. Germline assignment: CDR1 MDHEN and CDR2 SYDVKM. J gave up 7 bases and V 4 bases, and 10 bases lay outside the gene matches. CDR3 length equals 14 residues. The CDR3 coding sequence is TGTGCCAGCAGTTCCCCGGGGAGGGTGGGAGAGCAGTACTTC. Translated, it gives CASSSPGRVGEQYF.

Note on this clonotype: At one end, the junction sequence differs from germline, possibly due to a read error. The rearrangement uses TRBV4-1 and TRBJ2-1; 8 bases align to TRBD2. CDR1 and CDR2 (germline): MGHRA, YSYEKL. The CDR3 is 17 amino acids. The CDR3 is CAGSQERGGRRLNEQFF. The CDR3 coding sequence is TGCGCCGGCAGCCAAGAACGAGGCGGGAGGAGGTTGAATGAGCAGTTCTTC.

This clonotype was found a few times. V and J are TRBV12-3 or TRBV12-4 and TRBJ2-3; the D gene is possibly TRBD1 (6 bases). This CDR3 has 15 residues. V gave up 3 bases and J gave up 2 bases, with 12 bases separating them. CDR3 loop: CASSFRPGATDTQYF. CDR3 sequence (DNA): TGTGCCAGCAGTTTCCGTCCAGGGGCCACAGATACGCAGTATTTT.

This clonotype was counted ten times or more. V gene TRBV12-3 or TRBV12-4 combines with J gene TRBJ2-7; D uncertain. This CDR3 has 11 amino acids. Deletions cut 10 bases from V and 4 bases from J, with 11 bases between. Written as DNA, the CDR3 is TGTGCCATCGGTAAACGGTACGAGCAGTACTTC. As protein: CAIGKRYEQYF.

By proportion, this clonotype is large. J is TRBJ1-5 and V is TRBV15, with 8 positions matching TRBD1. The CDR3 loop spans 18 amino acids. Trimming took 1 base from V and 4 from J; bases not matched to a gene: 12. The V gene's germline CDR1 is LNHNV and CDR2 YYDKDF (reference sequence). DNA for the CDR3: TGTGCCACCAGCAGAGGACCGGGACAGGTTTACCAAAATCAGCCCCAGCATTTT. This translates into CATSRGPGQVYQNQPQHF.

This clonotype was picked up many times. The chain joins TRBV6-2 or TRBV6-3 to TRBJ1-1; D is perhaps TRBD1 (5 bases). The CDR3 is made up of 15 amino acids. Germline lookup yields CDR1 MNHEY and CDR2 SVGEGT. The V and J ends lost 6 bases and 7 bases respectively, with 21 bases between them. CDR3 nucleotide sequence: TGTGCCAGCAGCCACCCGCGCGGGGGGGTGAGTGAAGCTTTCTTT. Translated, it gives CASSHPRGGVSEAFF.

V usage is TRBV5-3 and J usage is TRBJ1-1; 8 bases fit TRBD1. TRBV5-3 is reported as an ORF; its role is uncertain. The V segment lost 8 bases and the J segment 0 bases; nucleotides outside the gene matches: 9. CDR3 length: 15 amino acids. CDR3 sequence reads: CASSPHRGMNTEAFF. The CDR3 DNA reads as TGTGCCAGCAGCCCGCACAGGGGGATGAACACTGAAGCTTTCTTT.

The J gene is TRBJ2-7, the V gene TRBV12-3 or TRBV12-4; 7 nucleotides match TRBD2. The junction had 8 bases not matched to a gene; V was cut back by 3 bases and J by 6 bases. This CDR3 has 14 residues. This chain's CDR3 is CASSLGPGRSEQYF. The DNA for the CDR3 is TGTGCCAGCAGTTTGGGACCCGGGAGGTCCGAGCAGTACTTC.

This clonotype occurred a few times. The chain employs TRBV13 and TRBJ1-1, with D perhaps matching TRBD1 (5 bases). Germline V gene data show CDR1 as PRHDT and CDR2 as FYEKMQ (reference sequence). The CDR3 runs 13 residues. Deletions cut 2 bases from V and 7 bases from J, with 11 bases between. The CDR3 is CASSLRGFGEAFF. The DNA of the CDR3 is TGTGCCAGCAGCTTAAGGGGTTTTGGTGAAGCTTTCTTT.

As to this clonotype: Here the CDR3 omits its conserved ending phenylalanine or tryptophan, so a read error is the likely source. This CDR3 reads CACSQKTGPNTGELFV. The CDR3 DNA reads as TGCGCCTGCAGCCAAAAAACTGGCCCGAACACCGGGGAGCTGTTTGTT. The chain couples TRBV4-1 to TRBJ2-2; D gene uncertain. CDR1 is MGHRA, CDR2 YSYEKL, per germline. This CDR3 has 16 amino acids.

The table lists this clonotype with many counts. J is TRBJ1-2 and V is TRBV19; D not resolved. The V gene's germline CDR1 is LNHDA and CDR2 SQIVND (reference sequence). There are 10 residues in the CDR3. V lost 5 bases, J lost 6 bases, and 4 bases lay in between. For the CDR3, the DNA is TGTGCCAGTAGTTTGAATGGCTACACCTTC. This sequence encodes CASSLNGYTF.

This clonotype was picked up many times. This chain's CDR3 is CASSPLGGLSTDTQYF. The CDR3 nucleotides read TGTGCCAGCAGCCCTCTTGGGGGACTTAGCACAGATACGCAGTATTTT. The chain links TRBV7-9 to TRBJ2-3; possibly TRBD2 for D (6 bases). This CDR3 is built from 16 residues. The germline V and J ends were trimmed by 5 bases and 0 bases, with 15 bases remaining between them. CDR1 and CDR2 (germline): SEHNR, FQNEAQ (reference sequence).

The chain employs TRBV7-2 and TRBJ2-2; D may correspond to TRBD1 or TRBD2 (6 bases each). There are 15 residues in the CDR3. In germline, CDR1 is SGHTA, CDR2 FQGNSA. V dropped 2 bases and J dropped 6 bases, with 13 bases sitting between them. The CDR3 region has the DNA TGTGCCAGCAGCTTATGGGGGGCGGACTCCGGGGAGCTGTTTTTT. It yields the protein CASSLWGADSGELFF. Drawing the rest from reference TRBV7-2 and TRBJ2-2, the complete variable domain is GAGVSQSPSNKVTEKGKDVELRCDPISGHTALYWYRQSLGQGLEFLIYFQGNSAPDKSGLPSDRFSAERTGGSVSTLTIQRTQQEDSAVYLCASSLWGADSGELFFGEGSRLTVL.

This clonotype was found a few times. The CDR3 DNA reads as TGTGCCAGTACTTCCTCCGGACTAGCGGTGGACGAGCAGTACTTC. Protein: CASTSSGLAVDEQYF. This rearrangement joins TRBV19 to TRBJ2-7; 10 positions agree with TRBD2. V trimming: 7 bases; J trimming: 5 bases; junction bases outside the gene matches: 11. CDR1 is LNHDA, CDR2 SQIVND, per germline (reference sequence). CDR3 size: 15 residues. The variable domain in full, with the rest retrieved from reference TRBV19 and TRBJ2-7, is DGGITQSPKYLFRKEGQNVTLSCEQNLNHDAMYWYRQDPGQGLRLIYYSQIVNDFQKGDIAEGYSVSREKKESFPLTVTSAQKNPTAFYLCASTSSGLAVDEQYFGPGTRLTVT.

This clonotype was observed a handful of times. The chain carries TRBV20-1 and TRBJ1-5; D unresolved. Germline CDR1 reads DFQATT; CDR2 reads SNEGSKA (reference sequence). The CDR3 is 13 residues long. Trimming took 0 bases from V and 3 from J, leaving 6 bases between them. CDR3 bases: TGCAGTGCTAGAGATCCCCCCAATCAGCCCCAGCATTTT. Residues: CSARDPPNQPQHF.

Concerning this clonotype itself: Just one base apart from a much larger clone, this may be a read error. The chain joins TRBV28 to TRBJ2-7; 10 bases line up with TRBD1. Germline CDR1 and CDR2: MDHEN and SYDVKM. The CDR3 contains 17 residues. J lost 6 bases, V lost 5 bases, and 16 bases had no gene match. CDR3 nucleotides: TGTGCCAGCAGTCCATTGTGGGACAGGGGTAGGATAAGCGAGCAGTACTTC. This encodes CASSPLWDRGRISEQYF. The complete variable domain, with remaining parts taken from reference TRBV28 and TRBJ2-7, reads DVKVTQSSRYLVKRTGEKVFLECVQDMDHENMFWYRQDPGLGLRLIYFSYDVKMKEKGDIPEGYSVSREKKERFSLILESASTNQTSMYLCASSPLWDRGRISEQYFGPGTRLTVT.

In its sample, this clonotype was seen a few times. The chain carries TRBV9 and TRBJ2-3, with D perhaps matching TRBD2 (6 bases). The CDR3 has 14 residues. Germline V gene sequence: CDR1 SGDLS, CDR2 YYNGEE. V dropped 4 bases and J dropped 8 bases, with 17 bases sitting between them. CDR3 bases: TGTGCCAGCAGCCCCGCATTTCGTAGCGGTACGCAGTATTTT. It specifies CASSPAFRSGTQYF.